This is a list of T cell receptor beta chains from one sample in a study of regulatory T cells in long-lasting Graves disease. TCRdb analysed the multiplex PCR reads with MiXCR anew, one entry per CDR3 protein. The sample yields about 660,000 distinct CDR3 sequences, about 32% seen once. Sequencing was performed on peripheral blood mononuclear cells (PBMCs), taken when the disease was refractory, from a patient treated with antithyroid drugs. These receptors came from a female donor with Graves disease. CDR3s include the opening cysteine and the closing phenylalanine or tryptophan. The order of the fields is V gene, J gene, clone size, D gene, CDR3 DNA, CDR3 protein. A D gene is named only where the DNA matches it firmly. Size is stated for part of the rows, as once, few or many counts, or as a class when the clone is expanded.

V: TRBV10-1; J: TRBJ1-2; size: NA; D: NA; DNA: TGCGCCAGCAGTGAGACCCGGTGGTACGGCTACACCTTC; CDR3: CASSETRWYGYTF
V: TRBV6-2/TRBV6-3; J: TRBJ2-7; size: few; D: TRBD2; DNA: TGTGCCAGCAGTTCTCAGGTAGCTAGCGGCTATGCAAGCTCCTACGAGCAGTACTTC; CDR3: CASSSQVASGYASSYEQYF
V: TRBV6-1; J: TRBJ1-2; size: many; D: TRBD1; DNA: TGTGCCAGCAGTACTCAGGGGGCGAATTTTGGCTACACCTTC; CDR3: CASSTQGANFGYTF
V: TRBV6-1; J: TRBJ1-2; size: few; D: NA; DNA: TGTGCCAGCAGTTATGGCCCACCGGCAGGGCCTAACTATGGCTACACCTTC; CDR3: CASSYGPPAGPNYGYTF
V: TRBV15; J: TRBJ1-2; size: few; D: NA; DNA: TGTGCCACCAGCAACTACAGGGTTGGGTATGGCTACACCTTC; CDR3: CATSNYRVGYGYTF
V: TRBV27; J: TRBJ2-1; size: many; D: TRBD2; DNA: TGTGCCAGCAGTCCGGATAGCGGGAGATACAATGAGCAGTTCTTC; CDR3: CASSPDSGRYNEQFF
V: TRBV5-1; J: TRBJ1-1; size: once; D: NA; DNA: TGCGCCAGCAGCTTGGCATACGGACGGAAAGCTTTCTTT; CDR3: CASSLAYGRKAFF
V: TRBV12-3/TRBV12-4; J: TRBJ1-1; size: few; D: NA; DNA: TGTGCCAGCAGTCCTCAAGTGCTACCTAACACTGAAGCTTTCTTT; CDR3: CASSPQVLPNTEAFF
V: TRBV20-1; J: TRBJ1-1; size: NA; D: NA; DNA: TGCAGTGCCAAAAGACGGGAATCTATGAACACTGAAGCTTTCTTT; CDR3: CSAKRRESMNTEAFF
V: TRBV20-1; J: TRBJ2-5; size: NA; D: TRBD1; DNA: TGCAGTGCTCGTCCCACAGGGGCGCGGAGTGAGACCCAGTACTTC; CDR3: CSARPTGARSETQYF